There are many counts of the clone carrying this T cell receptor beta chain. Its specificity is not known. CDR1 is MNHEY, CDR2 SMNVEV, per germline (reference sequence). After removal of 5 bases from V and 9 bases from J, the junction contained 7 bases not matched to a gene. The length of the CDR3 is 14 residues. This specimen comes from a study of molecular identifiers for immune sequencing clone quantification. The study, taken as a whole, reports: Because of identical TCR molecules sharing a barcode, sizes of highly expanded clones could be underestimated.

TCRdb itself ran the PCR reads through MiXCR, one entry per CDR3 protein. The top ten clones hold about 0.81% of a sample with some 680,000 distinct CDR3 sequences, roughly 27% of them seen once. This sequence originates from a human donor in good health. Some libraries in this study had Jurkat cell RNA spiked in. The sequencing input was naive CD8+ T cells from blood, with Jurkat cell RNA spiked in. The subset is: FACS-sorted CD8+CD4-CCR7+CD45RA+ naive T cells. The chain is built from TRBV27 and TRBJ2-7; the match to TRBD2 covers 13 bases. Here the CDR3 reads CASSTGTSGIWQYF. In DNA, the CDR3 is TGTGCCAGCAGTACCGGGACTAGCGGGATTTGGCAGTACTTC.